A selection of T cell receptor beta chains follows, all from one sample in a study of breast tumors, draining lymph nodes, adjacent tissues. One entry per CDR3 protein results from TCRdb running MiXCR on the multiplex PCR reads. The repertoire consists of about 22,000 distinct CDR3 sequences, with under 75% occurring once and the leading ten covering roughly an eighth. The specimen was breast tumor tissue. The source is a female donor with breast cancer. Some clones in this sample may be carry-over from other donors' samples. CDR3s include the opening cysteine and the closing phenylalanine or tryptophan. A D gene is named only where the DNA matches it firmly. For some rows the clone size is stated as once, few or many, or as a class when expanded; others skip it.

size	V	J	D	DNA	CDR3
.	TRBV11-2	TRBJ1-1	TRBD1	TGTGCCAGCAGCCGAACAGGGGCCACTGAAGCTTTCTTT	CASSRTGATEAFF
many	TRBV5-4	TRBJ2-5	.	TGTGCCAGCAGCTCCAGGGCTGTGGGTGTCCAAGAGACCCAGTACTTC	CASSSRAVGVQETQYF
medium-sized	TRBV29-1	TRBJ2-3	.	TGCAGCGTTCGGCGGGTGGGAGATACGCAGTATTTT	CSVRRVGDTQYF
many	TRBV2	TRBJ2-3	.	TGTGCCAGCAGTCCCCCGGGATCAGGGACAGATACGCAGTATTTT	CASSPPGSGTDTQYF
.	TRBV2	TRBJ2-3	.	TGTGCCAGCAGTGGCCGGCTAGCCAGCACAGATACGCAGTATTTT	CASSGRLASTDTQYF
once	TRBV6-1	TRBJ2-3	.	TGTGCCAGCATCGGGAGTGCTACTGTTACGCAGTATTTT	CASIGSATVTQYF
many	TRBV9	TRBJ2-3	.	TGTGCCAGCAGCGCCCCACAGGGCGTTTCAACAGATACGCAGTATTTT	CASSAPQGVSTDTQYF
few	TRBV29-1	TRBJ1-3	.	TGCAGCGTTGTAGGTCCTGGAAACACCATATATTTT	CSVVGPGNTIYF
medium-sized	TRBV2	TRBJ2-2	.	TGTGCCAGCAGTGAACTGGGGGCGCAAAGTACCGGGGAGCTGTTTTTT	CASSELGAQSTGELFF
.	TRBV7-9	TRBJ1-3	.	TGTGCCAGCAGCTCAGGGGCGGTCCGCTCTGGAAACACCATATATTTT	CASSSGAVRSGNTIYF
.	TRBV20-1	TRBJ2-7	TRBD1	TGCAGTGCTAGAGTGGGACAGGATACCTACGAGCAGTACTTC	CSARVGQDTYEQYF
many	TRBV6-4	TRBJ2-7	TRBD1	TGTGCCGGCAGTGACTCTAATGGACAGGGTTCCCACGAGCAGTACTTC	CAGSDSNGQGSHEQYF
few	TRBV19	TRBJ1-5	.	TGTGCCAGCTGCGCGGTGAATCAGCCCCAGCATTTT	CASCAVNQPQHF
once	TRBV10-3	TRBJ1-2	.	TGTGCCATCAGTGTCGGGCAGCATGGGTATGGCTACACCTTC	CAISVGQHGYGYTF
many	TRBV29-1	TRBJ2-1	.	TGCAGCGCCGCGGCGGGGCCGAGCTCCTACAATGAGCAGTTCTTC	CSAAAGPSSYNEQFF
.	TRBV10-3	TRBJ2-6	.	TGTGCCATCAGCCCAGGGACTGGGGCCAACGTCCTGACTTTC	CAISPGTGANVLTF
.	TRBV20-1	TRBJ2-7	TRBD1	TGCAGTGCCGGACAGGGGTGGTACTTC	CSAGQGWYF
.	TRBV6-4	TRBJ2-3	.	TGTGCCAGCAGTGAAGACACGGGTAGGGGTGGCGGCACAGATACGCAGTATTTT	CASSEDTGRGGGTDTQYF
.	TRBV7-2	TRBJ2-7	.	TGTGCCAGCAGCTTAGGTGTTCAGGCCTACGAGCAGTACTTC	CASSLGVQAYEQYF
many	TRBV28	TRBJ2-4	.	TGTGCCAGCAGGCGACAGCGTGGGGGATCACAGTACTTC	CASRRQRGGSQYF
.	TRBV20-1	TRBJ1-2	.	TGCAGTGCTAGAGGCCAGGGAGAGGGCGGCTACACCTTC	CSARGQGEGGYTF
.	TRBV7-2	TRBJ2-7	.	TGTGCCAGCAGCTTAGCGCATGGCGGGAACTACGAGCAGTACTTC	CASSLAHGGNYEQYF
.	TRBV7-3	TRBJ1-6	.	TGTGCCAGCAGCTCGGGAAGGGGATCACCCCTCCACTTT	CASSSGRGSPLHF
.	TRBV7-2	TRBJ1-2	.	TGTGCCAGCAGCTTTGCAGGGAGAGGCTACACCTTC	CASSFAGRGYTF
.	TRBV7-9	TRBJ2-5	TRBD1	TGTGCCAGCAGCCCCCAGGGGGCTTTGAAAACCCAGTACTTC	CASSPQGALKTQYF
medium-sized	TRBV7-8	TRBJ1-6	.	TGTGCCAGCAGCTTAGCGCTCGGGGATCGGAATTCACCCCTCCACTTT	CASSLALGDRNSPLHF
medium-sized	TRBV5-5	TRBJ1-2	.	TGTGCCAGCAGCTTGGACAGGGCCTATGGCTACACCTTC	CASSLDRAYGYTF
.	TRBV7-2	TRBJ1-2	.	TGTGCCAGCAGTCCTACAACTAACTATGGCTACACCTTC	CASSPTTNYGYTF
many	TRBV30	TRBJ1-5	.	TGTGCCTGGACACAAAGGGGTTACAATCAGCCCCAGCATTTT	CAWTQRGYNQPQHF
few	TRBV20-1	TRBJ2-1	.	TGCAGTGCTAGTGACGGACGAACTTCCTACAATGAGCAGTTCTTC	CSASDGRTSYNEQFF
.	TRBV6-5	TRBJ1-5	.	TGTGCCAGCAGTTACTCAGCAGGGGAAGGCAATCAGCCCCAGCATTTT	CASSYSAGEGNQPQHF
.	TRBV25-1	TRBJ1-4	.	TGTGCCAGCAGTGGGGGCCCCAATGAAAAACTGTTTTTT	CASSGGPNEKLFF
.	TRBV20-1	TRBJ2-5	.	TGCAGTGTTAGAGTGTTGGGACCAAAAGAGACCCAGTACTTC	CSVRVLGPKETQYF
.	TRBV2	TRBJ1-4	.	TGTGCCAGCAGCGAGGGACTAGCGTTGGAGACTAATGAAAAACTGTTTTTT	CASSEGLALETNEKLFF
.	TRBV6-1	TRBJ2-7	.	TGTGCCAGCAGTTTTTACGAGCAGTACTTC	CASSFYEQYF
many	TRBV30	TRBJ1-6	.	TGTGCCTGGAGTCGAGGTACACCCCTCCACTTT	CAWSRGTPLHF
once	TRBV9	TRBJ2-7	.	TGTGCCAGCAGCCTGAGGACAGATAGCTACGAGCAGTACTTC	CASSLRTDSYEQYF
.	TRBV30	TRBJ1-3	.	TGTGCCTGGAGTGTACCTGGACTGAGCTCTGGAAACACCATATATTTT	CAWSVPGLSSGNTIYF
once	TRBV29-1	TRBJ2-5	.	TGCAGCGTGGCCGCCTCTGAAACCGGAGAGACCCAGTACTTC	CSVAASETGETQYF
many	TRBV9	TRBJ2-1	.	TGTGCCAGCAGCGTATGGACCCAGAGCTCCTACAATGAGCAGTTCTTC	CASSVWTQSSYNEQFF
.	TRBV7-8	TRBJ2-5	TRBD1	TGTGCCAGCAGCCCCACCTCGACAGGGGTAGAGACCCAGTACTTC	CASSPTSTGVETQYF
.	TRBV2	TRBJ1-5	TRBD1	TGTGCCAGCATTCAGGGGGCCGGTCAGCCCCAGCATTTT	CASIQGAGQPQHF